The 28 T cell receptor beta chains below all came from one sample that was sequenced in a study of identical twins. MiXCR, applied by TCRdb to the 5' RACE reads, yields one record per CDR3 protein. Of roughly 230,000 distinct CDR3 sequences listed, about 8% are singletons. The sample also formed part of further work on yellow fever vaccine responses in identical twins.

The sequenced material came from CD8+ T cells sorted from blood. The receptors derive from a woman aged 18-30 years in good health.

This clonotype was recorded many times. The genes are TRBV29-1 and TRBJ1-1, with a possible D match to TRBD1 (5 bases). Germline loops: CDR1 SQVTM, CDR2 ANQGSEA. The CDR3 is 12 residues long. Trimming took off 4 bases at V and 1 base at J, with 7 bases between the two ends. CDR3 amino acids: CSVVGQNTEAFF. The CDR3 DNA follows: TGCAGCGTTGTAGGACAGAACACTGAAGCTTTCTTT.

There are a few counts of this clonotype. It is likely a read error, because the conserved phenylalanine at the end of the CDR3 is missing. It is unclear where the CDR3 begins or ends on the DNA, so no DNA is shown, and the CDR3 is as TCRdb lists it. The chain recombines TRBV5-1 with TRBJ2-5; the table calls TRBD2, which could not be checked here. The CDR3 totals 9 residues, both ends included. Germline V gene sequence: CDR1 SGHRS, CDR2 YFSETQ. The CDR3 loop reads CASSRVTPP.

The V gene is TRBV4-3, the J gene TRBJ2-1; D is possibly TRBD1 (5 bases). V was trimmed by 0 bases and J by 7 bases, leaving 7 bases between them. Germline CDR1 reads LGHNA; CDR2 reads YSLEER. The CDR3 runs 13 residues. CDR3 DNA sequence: TGCGCCAGCAGCCAAGAAAGGGGAAATGAGCAGTTCTTC. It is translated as CASSQERGNEQFF.

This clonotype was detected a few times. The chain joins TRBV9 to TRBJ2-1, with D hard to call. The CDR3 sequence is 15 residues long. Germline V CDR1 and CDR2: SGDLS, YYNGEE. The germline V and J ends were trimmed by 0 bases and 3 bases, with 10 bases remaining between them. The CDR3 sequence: CASSVAPDGYNEQFF. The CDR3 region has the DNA TGTGCCAGCAGCGTAGCTCCCGACGGCTACAATGAGCAGTTCTTC.

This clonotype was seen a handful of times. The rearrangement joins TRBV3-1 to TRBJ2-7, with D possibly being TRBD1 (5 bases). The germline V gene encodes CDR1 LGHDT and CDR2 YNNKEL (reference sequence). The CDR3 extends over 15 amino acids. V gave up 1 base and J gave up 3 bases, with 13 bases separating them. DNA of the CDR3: TGTGCCAGCAGCCAAGCCAGGGCCTCCCGCTACGAGCAGTACTTC. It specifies CASSQARASRYEQYF.

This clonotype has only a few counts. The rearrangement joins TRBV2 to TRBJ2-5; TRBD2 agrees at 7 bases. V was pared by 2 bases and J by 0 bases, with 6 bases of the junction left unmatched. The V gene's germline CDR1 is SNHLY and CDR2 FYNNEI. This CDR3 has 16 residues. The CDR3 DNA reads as TGTGCCAGCAGTGAATTGAGCGGGGCCGACCAAGAGACCCAGTACTTC. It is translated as CASSELSGADQETQYF.

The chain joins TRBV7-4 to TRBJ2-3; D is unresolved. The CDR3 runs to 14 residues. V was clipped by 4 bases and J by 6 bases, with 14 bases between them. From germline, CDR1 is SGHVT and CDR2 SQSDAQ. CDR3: CASSSKTTHDTQYF. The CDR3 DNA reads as TGTGCCAGCAGCTCGAAAACAACACATGATACGCAGTATTTT.

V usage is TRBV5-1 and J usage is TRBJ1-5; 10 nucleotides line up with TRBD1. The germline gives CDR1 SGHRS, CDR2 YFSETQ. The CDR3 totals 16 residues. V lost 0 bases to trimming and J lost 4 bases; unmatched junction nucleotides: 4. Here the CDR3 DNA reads TGCGCCAGCAGCTTGGGAGACAGGGGGCTTAATCAGCCCCAGCATTTT. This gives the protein CASSLGDRGLNQPQHF. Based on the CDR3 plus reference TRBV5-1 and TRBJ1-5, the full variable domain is KAGVTQTPRYLIKTRGQQVTLSCSPISGHRSVSWYQQTPGQGLQFLFEYFSETQRNKGNFPGRFSGRQFSNSRSEMNVSTLELGDSALYLCASSLGDRGLNQPQHFGDGTRLSIL.

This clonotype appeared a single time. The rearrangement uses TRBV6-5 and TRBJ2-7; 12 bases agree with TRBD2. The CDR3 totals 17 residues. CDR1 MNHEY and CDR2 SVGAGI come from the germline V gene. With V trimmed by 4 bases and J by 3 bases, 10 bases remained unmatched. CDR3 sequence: CASSLSDWTSGIYEQYF. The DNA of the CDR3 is TGTGCCAGCAGTTTATCAGATTGGACTAGCGGGATCTACGAGCAGTACTTC.

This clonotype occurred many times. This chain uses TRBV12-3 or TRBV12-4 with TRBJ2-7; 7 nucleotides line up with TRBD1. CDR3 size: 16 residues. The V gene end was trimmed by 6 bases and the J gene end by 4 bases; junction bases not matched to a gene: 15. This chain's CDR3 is CASSSQPGTAPYEQYF. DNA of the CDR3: TGTGCCAGCAGCTCCCAGCCAGGGACAGCTCCTTACGAGCAGTACTTC.

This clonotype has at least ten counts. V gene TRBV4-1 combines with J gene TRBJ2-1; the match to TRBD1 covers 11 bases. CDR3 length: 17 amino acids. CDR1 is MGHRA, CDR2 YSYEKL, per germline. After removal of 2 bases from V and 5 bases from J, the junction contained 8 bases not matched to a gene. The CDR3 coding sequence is TGCGCCAGCAGCCAACCCCGGGACAGGGGGATAGACAATGAGCAGTTCTTC. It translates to CASSQPRDRGIDNEQFF.

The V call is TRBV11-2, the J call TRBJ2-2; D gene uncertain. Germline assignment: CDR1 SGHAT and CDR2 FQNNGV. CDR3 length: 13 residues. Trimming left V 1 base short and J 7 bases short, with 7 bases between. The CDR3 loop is CASSLAIVGELFF. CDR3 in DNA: TGTGCCAGCAGCTTAGCGATAGTCGGGGAGCTGTTTTTT.

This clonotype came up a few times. The CDR3 DNA reads as TGTGCCAGCAGCCAACGGGACATCCACTACGAGCAGTACTTC. As protein: CASSQRDIHYEQYF. The chain links TRBV3-1 to TRBJ2-7; possibly TRBD1 for D (6 bases). There are 14 residues in the CDR3. CDR1 LGHDT and CDR2 YNNKEL come from the germline V gene (reference sequence). Trimming removed 2 bases from V and 3 bases from J, with 11 bases in between.

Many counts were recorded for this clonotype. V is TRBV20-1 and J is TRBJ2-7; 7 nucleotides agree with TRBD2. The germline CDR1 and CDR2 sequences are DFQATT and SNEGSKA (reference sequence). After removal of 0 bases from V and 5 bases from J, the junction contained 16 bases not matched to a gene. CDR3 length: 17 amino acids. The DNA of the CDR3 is TGCAGTGCTAGAGATATACAAGCCGGGACTACTAACCACGAGCAGTACTTC. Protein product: CSARDIQAGTTNHEQYF.

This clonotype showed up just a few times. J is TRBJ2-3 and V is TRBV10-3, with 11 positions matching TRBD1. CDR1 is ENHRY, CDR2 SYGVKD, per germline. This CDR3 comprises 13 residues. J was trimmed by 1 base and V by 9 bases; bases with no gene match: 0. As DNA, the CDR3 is TGTGCCATGGGACAGGGGGGCACAGATACGCAGTATTTT. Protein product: CAMGQGGTDTQYF.

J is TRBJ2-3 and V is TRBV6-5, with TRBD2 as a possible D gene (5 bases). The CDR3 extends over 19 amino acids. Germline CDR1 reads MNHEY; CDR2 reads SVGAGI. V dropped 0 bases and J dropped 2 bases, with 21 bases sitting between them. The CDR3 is CASSYSLGPGITDTDTQYF. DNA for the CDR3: TGTGCCAGCAGTTACTCCCTAGGCCCCGGGATTACCGACACAGATACGCAGTATTTT.

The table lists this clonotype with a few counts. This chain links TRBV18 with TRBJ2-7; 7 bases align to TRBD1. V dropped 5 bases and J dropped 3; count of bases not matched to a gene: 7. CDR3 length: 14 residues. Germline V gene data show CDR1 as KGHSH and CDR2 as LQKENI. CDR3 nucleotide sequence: TGTGCCAGCTCAACCGGGACAGTGGGCTACGAGCAGTACTTC. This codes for CASSTGTVGYEQYF. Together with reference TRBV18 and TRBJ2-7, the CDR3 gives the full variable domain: NAGVMQNPRHLVRRRGQEARLRCSPMKGHSHVYWYRQLPEEGLKFMVYLQKENIIDESGMPKERFSAEFPKEGPSILRIQQVVRGDSAAYFCASSTGTVGYEQYFGPGTRLTVT.

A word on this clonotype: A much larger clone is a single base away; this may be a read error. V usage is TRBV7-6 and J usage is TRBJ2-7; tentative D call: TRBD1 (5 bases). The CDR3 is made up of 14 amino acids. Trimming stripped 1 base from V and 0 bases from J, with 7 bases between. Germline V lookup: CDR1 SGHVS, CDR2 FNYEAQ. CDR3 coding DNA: TGTGCCAGCAGCTTAGACGACAGCTCCTACGAGCAGTACTTC. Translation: CASSLDDSSYEQYF.

The CDR3 nucleotides read TGTGCCAGCAGCTTCTCCCTGGGACAGGCGACCTACGAGCAGTACTTC. This sequence encodes CASSFSLGQATYEQYF. The V and J genes are TRBV7-2 and TRBJ2-7, with 8 bases matching TRBD1. This CDR3 contains 16 residues. Trimming took 3 bases from V and 2 from J; bases not matched to a gene: 9. CDR1 and CDR2 from the germline V gene are SGHTA and FQGNSA.

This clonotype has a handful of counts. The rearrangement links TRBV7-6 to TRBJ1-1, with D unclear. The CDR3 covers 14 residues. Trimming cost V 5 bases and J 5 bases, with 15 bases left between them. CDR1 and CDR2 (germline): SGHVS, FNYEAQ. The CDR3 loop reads CASSGSAGNTEAFF. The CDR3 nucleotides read TGTGCCAGCAGCGGGAGTGCGGGGAATACTGAAGCTTTCTTT. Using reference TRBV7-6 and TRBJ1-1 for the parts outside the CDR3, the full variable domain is GAGVSQSPRYKVTKRGQDVALRCDPISGHVSLYWYRQALGQGPEFLTYFNYEAQQDKSGLPNDRFSAERPEGSISTLTIQRTEQRDSAMYRCASSGSAGNTEAFFGQGTRLTVV.

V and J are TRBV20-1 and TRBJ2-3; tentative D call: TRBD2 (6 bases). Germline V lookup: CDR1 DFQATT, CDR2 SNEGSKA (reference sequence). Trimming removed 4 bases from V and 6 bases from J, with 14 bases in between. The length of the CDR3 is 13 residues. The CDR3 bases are TGCAGTGCTAACCGCCCGGGGGAGGATACGCAGTATTTT. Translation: CSANRPGEDTQYF.

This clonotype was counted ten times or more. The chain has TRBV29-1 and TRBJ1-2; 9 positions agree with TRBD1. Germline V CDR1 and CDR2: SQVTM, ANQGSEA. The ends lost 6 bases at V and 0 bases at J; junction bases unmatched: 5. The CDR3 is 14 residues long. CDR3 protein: CSVGTGTTNYGYTF. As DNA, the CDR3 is TGCAGCGTCGGGACAGGGACCACTAACTATGGCTACACCTTC.

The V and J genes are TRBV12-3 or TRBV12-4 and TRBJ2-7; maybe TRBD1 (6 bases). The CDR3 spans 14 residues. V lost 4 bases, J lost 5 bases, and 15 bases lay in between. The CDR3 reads CASSSPKQGHEQYF. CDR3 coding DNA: TGTGCCAGCAGTTCACCCAAACAGGGCCACGAGCAGTACTTC.

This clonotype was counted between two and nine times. This CDR3 reads CASSLGWTSTDTQYF. CDR3 bases: TGCGCCAGCAGCTTGGGCTGGACAAGCACAGATACGCAGTATTTT. V and J are TRBV5-1 and TRBJ2-3; TRBD1 is a possible D gene (5 bases). Looked up from germline, CDR1 is SGHRS and CDR2 is YFSETQ. The V end was cut by 0 bases, the J end by 0 bases, with 8 bases between. This CDR3 spans 15 amino acids.

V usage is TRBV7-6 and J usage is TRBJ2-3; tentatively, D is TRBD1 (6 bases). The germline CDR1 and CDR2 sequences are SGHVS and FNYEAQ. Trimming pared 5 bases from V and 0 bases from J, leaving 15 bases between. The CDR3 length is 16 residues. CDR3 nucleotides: TGTGCCAGCAGCACCCCCCTACAGGGAAGCACAGATACGCAGTATTTT. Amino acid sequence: CASSTPLQGSTDTQYF.

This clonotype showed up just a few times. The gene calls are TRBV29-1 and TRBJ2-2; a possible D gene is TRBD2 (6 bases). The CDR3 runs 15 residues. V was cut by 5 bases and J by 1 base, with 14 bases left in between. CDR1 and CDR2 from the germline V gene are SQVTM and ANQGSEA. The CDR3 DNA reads TGCAGCGTTTCATTCCGCGGGATGAACACCGGGGAGCTGTTTTTT. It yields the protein CSVSFRGMNTGELFF.

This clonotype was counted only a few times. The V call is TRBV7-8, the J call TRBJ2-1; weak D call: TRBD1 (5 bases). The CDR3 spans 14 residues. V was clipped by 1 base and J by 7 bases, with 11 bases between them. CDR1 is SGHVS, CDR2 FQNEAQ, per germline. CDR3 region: CASSLGLGVNEQFF. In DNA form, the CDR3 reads TGTGCCAGCAGCTTAGGTTTAGGGGTTAATGAGCAGTTCTTC.

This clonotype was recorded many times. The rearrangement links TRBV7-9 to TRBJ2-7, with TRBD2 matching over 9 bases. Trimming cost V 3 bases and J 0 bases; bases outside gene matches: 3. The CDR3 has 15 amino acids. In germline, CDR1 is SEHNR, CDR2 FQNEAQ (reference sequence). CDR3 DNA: TGTGCCAGCAGCTTCTTTAGCGGGGGCTCCTACGAGCAGTACTTC. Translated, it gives CASSFFSGGSYEQYF.